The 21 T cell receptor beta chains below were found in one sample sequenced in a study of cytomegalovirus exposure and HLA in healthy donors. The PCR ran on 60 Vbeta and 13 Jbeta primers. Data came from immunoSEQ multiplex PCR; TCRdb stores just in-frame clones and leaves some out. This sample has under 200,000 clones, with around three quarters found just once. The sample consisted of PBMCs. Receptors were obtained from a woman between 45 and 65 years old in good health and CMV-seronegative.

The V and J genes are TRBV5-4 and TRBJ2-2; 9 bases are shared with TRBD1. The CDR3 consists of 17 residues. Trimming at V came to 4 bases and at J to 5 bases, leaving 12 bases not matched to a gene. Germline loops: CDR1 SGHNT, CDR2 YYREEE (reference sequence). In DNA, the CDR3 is TGTGCCAGCAGCCGAGCTGCCGGGACAGGGAAAACCGGGGAGCTGTTTTTT. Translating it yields CASSRAAGTGKTGELFF.

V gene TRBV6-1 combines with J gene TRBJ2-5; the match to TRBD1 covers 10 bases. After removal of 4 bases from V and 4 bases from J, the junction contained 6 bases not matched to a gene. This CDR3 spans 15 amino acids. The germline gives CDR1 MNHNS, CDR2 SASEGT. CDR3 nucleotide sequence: TGTGCCAGCAGTGGGGGACAGGGGATGTTAGAGACCCAGTACTTC. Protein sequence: CASSGGQGMLETQYF.

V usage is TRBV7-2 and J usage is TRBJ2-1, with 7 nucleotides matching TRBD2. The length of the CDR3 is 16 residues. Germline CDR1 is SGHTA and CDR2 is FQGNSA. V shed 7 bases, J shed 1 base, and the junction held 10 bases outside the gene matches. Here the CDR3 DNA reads TGTGCCAGCAACCCCAACCCGGGACTATCCTACAATGAGCAGTTCTTC. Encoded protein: CASNPNPGLSYNEQFF.

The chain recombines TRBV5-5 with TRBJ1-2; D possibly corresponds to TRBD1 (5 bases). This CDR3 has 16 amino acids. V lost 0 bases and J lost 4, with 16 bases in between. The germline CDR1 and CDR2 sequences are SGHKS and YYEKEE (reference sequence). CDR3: CASSLGGATSGYGYTF. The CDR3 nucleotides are TGTGCCAGCAGCTTGGGTGGGGCCACCTCGGGCTATGGCTACACCTTC.

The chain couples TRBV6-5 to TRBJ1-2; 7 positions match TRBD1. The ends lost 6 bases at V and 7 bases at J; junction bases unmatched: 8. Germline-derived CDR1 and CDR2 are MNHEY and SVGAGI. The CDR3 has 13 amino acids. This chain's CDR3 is CASSLDRVGGYTF. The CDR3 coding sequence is TGTGCCAGCAGCCTCGACAGGGTTGGTGGCTACACCTTC.

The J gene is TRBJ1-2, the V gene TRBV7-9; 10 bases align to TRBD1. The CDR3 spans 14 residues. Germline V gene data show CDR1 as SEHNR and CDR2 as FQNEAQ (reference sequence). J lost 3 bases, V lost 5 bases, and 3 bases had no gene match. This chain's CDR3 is CASSPGTGDYGYTF. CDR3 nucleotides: TGTGCCAGCAGCCCCGGGACAGGGGACTATGGCTACACCTTC. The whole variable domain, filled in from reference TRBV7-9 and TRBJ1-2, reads DTGVSQNPRHKITKRGQNVTFRCDPISEHNRLYWYRQTLGQGPEFLTYFQNEAQLEKSRLLSDRFSAERPKGSFSTLEIQRTEQGDSAMYLCASSPGTGDYGYTFGSGTRLTVV.

In nucleotides, the CDR3 is TGCGCCAGCAGCCAATTGGCGGGACAGGGTGAAAAACTGTTTTTT. Residues: CASSQLAGQGEKLFF. This chain joins TRBV4-3 and TRBJ1-4, with 9 bases fitting TRBD1. Trimming cost V 2 bases and J 7 bases; bases outside gene matches: 5. CDR1 and CDR2 (germline): LGHNA, YSLEER. The CDR3 runs 15 residues.

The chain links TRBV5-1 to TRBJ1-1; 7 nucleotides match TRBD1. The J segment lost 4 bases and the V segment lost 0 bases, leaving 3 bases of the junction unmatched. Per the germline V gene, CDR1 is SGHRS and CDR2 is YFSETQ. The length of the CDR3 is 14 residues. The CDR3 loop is CASSLGQGRTEAFF. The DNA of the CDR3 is TGCGCCAGCAGCTTGGGACAGGGACGCACTGAAGCTTTCTTT.

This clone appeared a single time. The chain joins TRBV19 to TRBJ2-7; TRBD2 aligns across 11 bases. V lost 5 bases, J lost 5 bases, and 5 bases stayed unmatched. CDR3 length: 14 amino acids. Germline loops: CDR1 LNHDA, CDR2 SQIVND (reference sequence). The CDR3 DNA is TGTGCCAGTAGTTCGGGGACTAGCGGAGACGAGCAGTACTTC. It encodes CASSSGTSGDEQYF.

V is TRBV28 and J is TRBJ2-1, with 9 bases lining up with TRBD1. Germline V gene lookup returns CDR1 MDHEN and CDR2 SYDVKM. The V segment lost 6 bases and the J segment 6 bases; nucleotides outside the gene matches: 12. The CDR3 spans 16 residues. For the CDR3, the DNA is TGTGCCAGCAGCTTCTCCGGGACAGGGTTGAGCAATGAGCAGTTCTTC. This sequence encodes CASSFSGTGLSNEQFF.

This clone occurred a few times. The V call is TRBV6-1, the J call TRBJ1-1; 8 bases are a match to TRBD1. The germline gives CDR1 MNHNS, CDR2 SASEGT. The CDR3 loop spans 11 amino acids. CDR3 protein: CGTGFNTEAFF. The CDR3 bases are TGTGGGACAGGGTTTAACACTGAAGCTTTCTTT.

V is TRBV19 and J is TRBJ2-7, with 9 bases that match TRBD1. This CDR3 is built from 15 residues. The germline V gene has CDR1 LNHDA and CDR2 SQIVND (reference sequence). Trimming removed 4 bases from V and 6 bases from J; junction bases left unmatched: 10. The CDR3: CASSKGRTGEREQYF. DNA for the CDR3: TGTGCCAGTAGTAAAGGCAGGACAGGGGAACGCGAGCAGTACTTC.

In DNA form, the CDR3 reads TGTGCCAGCTCACTCGGGTCGGGGGAGACCCAGTACTTC. Translation gives CASSLGSGETQYF. The V and J genes are TRBV18 and TRBJ2-5; D is perhaps TRBD2 (5 bases). Per the germline V gene, CDR1 is KGHSH and CDR2 is LQKENI. The CDR3 length is 13 residues. The germline V and J ends were trimmed by 4 bases and 5 bases, with 11 bases remaining between them. The full variable domain, its missing parts supplied by reference TRBV18 and TRBJ2-5, is NAGVMQNPRHLVRRRGQEARLRCSPMKGHSHVYWYRQLPEEGLKFMVYLQKENIIDESGMPKERFSAEFPKEGPSILRIQQVVRGDSAAYFCASSLGSGETQYFGPGTRLLVL.

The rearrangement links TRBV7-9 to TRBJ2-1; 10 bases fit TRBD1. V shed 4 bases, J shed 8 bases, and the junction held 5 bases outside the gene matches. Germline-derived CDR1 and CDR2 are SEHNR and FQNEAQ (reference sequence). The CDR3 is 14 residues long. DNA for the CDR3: TGTGCCAGCAGCTCCACGGACAGGGGGGATGAGCAGTTCTTC. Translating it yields CASSSTDRGDEQFF.

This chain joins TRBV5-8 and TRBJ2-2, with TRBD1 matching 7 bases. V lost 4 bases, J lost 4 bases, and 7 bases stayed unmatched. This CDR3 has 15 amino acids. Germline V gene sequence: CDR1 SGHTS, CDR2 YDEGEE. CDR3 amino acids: CASSPTGVGTGELFF. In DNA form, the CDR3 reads TGTGCCAGCAGCCCAACAGGGGTGGGCACCGGGGAGCTGTTTTTT.

The CDR3, as DNA: TGTGCCAGCAGGAGGAACGTTGAGGGCACTGAAGCTTTCTTT. Protein: CASRRNVEGTEAFF. The chain is built from TRBV27 and TRBJ1-1; D remains unclear. CDR1 is MNHEY, CDR2 SMNVEV, per germline (reference sequence). The CDR3 is made up of 14 amino acids. Trimming cost V 6 bases and J 4 bases, with 15 bases left between them.

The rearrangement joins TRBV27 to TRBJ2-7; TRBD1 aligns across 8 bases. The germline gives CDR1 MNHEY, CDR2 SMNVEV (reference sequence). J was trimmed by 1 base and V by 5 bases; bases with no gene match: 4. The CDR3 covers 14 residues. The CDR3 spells CASSPTGGSYEQYF. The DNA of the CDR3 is TGTGCCAGCAGTCCCACAGGGGGTTCCTACGAGCAGTACTTC.

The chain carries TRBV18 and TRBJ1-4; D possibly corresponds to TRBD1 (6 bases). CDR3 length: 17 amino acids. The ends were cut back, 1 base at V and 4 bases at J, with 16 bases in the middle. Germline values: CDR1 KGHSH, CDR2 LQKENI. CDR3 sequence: CASSPQRQPRGNEKLFF. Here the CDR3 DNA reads TGTGCCAGCTCACCACAAAGGCAGCCCAGGGGTAATGAAAAACTGTTTTTT. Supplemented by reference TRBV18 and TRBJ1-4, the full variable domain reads NAGVMQNPRHLVRRRGQEARLRCSPMKGHSHVYWYRQLPEEGLKFMVYLQKENIIDESGMPKERFSAEFPKEGPSILRIQQVVRGDSAAYFCASSPQRQPRGNEKLFFGSGTQLSVL.

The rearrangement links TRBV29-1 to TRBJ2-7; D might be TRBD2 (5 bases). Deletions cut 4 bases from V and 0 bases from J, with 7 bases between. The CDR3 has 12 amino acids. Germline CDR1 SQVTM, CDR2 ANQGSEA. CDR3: CSVGGNSYEQYF. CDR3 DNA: TGCAGCGTTGGAGGGAACTCCTACGAGCAGTACTTC.

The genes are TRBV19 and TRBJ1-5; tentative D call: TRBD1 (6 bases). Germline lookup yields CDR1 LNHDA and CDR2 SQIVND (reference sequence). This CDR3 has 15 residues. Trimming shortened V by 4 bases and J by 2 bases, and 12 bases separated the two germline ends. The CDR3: CASSKQGQGNQPQHF. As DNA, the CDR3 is TGTGCCAGTAGTAAACAGGGACAAGGCAATCAGCCCCAGCATTTT.

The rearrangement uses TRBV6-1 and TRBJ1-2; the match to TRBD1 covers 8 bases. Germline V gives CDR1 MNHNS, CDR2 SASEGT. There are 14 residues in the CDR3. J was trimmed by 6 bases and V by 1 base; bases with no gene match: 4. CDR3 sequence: CASSEGTGFNGYTF. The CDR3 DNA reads TGTGCCAGCAGTGAAGGGACAGGGTTTAATGGCTACACCTTC.